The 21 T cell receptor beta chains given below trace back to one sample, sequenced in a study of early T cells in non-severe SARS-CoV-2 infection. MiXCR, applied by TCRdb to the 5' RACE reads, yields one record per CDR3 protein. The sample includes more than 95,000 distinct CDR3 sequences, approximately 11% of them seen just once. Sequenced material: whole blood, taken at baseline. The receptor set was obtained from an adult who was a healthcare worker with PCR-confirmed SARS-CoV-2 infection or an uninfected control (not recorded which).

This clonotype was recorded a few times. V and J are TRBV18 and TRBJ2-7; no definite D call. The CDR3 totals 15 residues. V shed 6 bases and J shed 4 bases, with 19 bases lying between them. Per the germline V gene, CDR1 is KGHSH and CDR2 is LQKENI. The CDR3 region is CASSRALSNQYEQYF. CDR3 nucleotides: TGTGCCAGCTCCCGGGCCCTTTCTAACCAATACGAGCAGTACTTC.

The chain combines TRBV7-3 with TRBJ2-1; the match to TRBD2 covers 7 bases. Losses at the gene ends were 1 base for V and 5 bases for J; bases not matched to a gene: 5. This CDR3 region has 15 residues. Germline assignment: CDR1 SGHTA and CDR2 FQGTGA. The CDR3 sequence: CASSLMAGRDNEQFF. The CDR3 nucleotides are TGTGCCAGCAGCTTAATGGCAGGGAGGGACAATGAGCAGTTCTTC.

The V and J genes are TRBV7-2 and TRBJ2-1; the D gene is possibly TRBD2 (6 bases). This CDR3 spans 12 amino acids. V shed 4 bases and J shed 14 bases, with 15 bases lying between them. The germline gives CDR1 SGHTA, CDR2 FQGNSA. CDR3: CASSSTGTREFF. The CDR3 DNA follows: TGTGCCAGCAGCTCGACCGGGACTCGGGAGTTCTTC.

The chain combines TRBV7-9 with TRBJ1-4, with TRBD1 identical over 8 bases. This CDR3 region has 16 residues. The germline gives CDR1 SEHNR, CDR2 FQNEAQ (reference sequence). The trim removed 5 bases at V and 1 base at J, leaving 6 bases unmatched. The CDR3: CASSPQGAVTNEKLFF. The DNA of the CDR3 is TGTGCCAGCAGCCCTCAGGGGGCCGTAACTAATGAAAAACTGTTTTTT.

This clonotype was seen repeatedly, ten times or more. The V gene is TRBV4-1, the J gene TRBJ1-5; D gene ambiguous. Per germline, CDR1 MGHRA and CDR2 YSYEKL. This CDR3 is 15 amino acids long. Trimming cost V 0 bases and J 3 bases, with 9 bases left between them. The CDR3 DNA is TGCGCCAGCAGCCAAGATTGGGCAGACAATCAGCCCCAGCATTTT. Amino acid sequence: CASSQDWADNQPQHF.

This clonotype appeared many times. CDR3 DNA sequence: TGTGCCAGCAGATTAAGGGACTTTTACAATGAGCAGTTCTTC. It translates to CASRLRDFYNEQFF. This chain connects TRBV11-2 to TRBJ2-1, with D maybe TRBD2 (6 bases). The CDR3 consists of 14 residues. The germline V and J ends were trimmed by 6 bases and 4 bases, with 13 bases remaining between them. Germline lookup yields CDR1 SGHAT and CDR2 FQNNGV.

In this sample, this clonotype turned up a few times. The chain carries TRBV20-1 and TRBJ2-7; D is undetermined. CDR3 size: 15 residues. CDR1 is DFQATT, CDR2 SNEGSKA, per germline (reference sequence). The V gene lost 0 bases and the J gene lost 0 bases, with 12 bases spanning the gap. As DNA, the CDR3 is TGCAGTGCTAGAGATCAGCTGCCCATCTCCTACGAGCAGTACTTC. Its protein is CSARDQLPISYEQYF.

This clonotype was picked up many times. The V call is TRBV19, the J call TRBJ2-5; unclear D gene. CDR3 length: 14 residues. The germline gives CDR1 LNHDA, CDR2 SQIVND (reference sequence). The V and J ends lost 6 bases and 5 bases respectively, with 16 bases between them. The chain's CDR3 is CASSWVGPRETQYF. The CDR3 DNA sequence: TGTGCCAGTAGCTGGGTCGGGCCCCGGGAGACCCAGTACTTC.

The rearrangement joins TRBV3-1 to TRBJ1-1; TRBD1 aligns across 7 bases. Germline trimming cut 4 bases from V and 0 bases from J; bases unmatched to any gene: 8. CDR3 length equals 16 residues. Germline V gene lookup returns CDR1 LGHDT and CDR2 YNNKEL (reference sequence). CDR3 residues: CASSPLRDSMNTEAFF. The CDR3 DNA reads TGTGCCAGCAGCCCACTCCGGGACAGCATGAACACTGAAGCTTTCTTT.

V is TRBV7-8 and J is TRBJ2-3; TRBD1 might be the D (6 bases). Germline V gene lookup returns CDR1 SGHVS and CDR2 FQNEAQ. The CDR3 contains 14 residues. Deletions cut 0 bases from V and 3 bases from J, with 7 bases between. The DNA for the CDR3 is TGTGCCAGCAGCTTAGCGGGGACAACAGATACGCAGTATTTT. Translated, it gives CASSLAGTTDTQYF.

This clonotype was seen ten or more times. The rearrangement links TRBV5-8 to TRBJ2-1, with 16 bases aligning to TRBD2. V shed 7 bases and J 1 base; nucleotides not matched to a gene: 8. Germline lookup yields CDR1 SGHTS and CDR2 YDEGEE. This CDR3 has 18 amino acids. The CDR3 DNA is TGTGCCAGCCCCCAAGGGACTAGCGGGGGGGCTTCCTACAATGAGCAGTTCTTC. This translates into CASPQGTSGGASYNEQFF.

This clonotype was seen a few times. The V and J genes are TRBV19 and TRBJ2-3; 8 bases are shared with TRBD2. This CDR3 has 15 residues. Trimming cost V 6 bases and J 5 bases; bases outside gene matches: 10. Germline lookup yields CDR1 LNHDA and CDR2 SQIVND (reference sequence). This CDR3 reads CASRRAAGVEDTQYF. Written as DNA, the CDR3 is TGTGCCAGTAGACGTGCAGCGGGAGTGGAAGATACGCAGTATTTT.

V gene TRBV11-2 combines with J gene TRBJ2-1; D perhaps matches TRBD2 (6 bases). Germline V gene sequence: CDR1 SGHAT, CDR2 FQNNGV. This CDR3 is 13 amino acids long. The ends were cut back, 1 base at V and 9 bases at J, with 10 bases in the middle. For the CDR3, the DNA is TGTGCCAGCAGCTTAGCGGGCGGGGTTGAGCAGTTCTTC. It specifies CASSLAGGVEQFF. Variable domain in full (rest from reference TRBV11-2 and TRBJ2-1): EAGVAQSPRYKIIEKRQSVAFWCNPISGHATLYWYQQILGQGPKLLIQFQNNGVVDDSQLPKDRFSAERLKGVDSTLKIQPAKLEDSAVYLCASSLAGGVEQFFGPGTRLTVL.

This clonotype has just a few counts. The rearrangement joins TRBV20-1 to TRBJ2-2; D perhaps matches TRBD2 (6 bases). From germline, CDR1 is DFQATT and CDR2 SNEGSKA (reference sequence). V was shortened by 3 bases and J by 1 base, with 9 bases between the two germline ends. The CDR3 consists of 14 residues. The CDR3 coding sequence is TGCAGTGCTAGGGGACTGGAGAACACCGGGGAGCTGTTTTTT. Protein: CSARGLENTGELFF.

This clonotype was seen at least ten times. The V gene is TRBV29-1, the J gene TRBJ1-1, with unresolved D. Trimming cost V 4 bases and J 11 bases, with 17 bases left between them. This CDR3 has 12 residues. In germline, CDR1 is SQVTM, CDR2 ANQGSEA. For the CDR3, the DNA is TGCAGCGTTGCCTTTTTCGAGTATGGGGCTTTCTTT. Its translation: CSVAFFEYGAFF.

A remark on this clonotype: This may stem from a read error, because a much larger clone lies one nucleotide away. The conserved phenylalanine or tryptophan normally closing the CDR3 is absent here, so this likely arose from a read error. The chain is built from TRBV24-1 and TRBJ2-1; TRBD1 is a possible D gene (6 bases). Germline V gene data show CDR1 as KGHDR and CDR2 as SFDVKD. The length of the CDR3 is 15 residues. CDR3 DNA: TGTCCCACCAGGCCAGGGGTAGGCTCCTACAATGAGCAGTTCTAC. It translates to CPTRPGVGSYNEQFY.

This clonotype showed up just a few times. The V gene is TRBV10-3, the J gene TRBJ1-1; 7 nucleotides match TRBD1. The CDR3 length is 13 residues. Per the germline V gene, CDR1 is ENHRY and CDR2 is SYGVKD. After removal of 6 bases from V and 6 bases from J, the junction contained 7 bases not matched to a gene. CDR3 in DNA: TGTGCCATCAGCCTTACGACAGGGTCTGAAGCTTTCTTT. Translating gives CAISLTTGSEAFF.

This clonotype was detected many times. CDR3 region: CASSPGPDYGYTF. CDR3 sequence (DNA): TGTGCCAGCAGTCCGGGCCCTGACTATGGCTACACCTTC. V gene TRBV12-3 or TRBV12-4 combines with J gene TRBJ1-2, with unresolved D. V was trimmed by 5 bases and J by 3 bases, leaving 10 bases between them. The CDR3 runs to 13 residues.

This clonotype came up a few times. CDR3 in DNA: TGTGCCAGCTCACCCGGGACAGGCTATGGCTACACCTTC. Translation gives CASSPGTGYGYTF. The V gene is TRBV18, the J gene TRBJ1-2; the match to TRBD1 covers 8 bases. The CDR3 sequence is 13 residues long. V lost 3 bases and J lost 4; bases outside the gene matches: 1. Germline V gene data show CDR1 as KGHSH and CDR2 as LQKENI.

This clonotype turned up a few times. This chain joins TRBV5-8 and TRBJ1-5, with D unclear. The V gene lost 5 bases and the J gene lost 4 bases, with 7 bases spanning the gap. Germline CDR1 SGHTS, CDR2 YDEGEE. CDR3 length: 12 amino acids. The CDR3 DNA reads TGTGCCAGCAGGGGAGGGAATCAGCCCCAGCATTTT. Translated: CASRGGNQPQHF.

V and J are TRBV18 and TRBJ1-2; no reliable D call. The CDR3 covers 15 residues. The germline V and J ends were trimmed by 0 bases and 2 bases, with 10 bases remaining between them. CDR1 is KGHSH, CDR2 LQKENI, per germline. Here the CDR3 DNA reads TGTGCCAGCTCACCACCGGTTGGTCAGAACTATGGCTACACCTTC. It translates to CASSPPVGQNYGYTF.